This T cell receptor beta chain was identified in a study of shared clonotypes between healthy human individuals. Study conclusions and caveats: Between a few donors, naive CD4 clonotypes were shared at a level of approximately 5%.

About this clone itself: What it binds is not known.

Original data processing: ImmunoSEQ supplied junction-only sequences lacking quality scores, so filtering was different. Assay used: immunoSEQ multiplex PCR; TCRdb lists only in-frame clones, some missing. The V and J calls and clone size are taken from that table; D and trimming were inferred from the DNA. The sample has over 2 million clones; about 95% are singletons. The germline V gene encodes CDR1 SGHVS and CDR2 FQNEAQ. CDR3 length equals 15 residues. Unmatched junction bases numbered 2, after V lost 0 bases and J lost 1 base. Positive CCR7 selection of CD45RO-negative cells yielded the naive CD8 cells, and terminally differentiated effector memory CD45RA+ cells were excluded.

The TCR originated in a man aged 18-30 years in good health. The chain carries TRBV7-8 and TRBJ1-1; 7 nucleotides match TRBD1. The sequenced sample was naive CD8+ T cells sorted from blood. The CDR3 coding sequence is TGTGCCAGCAGCTTAGCGTGGACAGGGAACACTGAAGCTTTCTTT. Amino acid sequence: CASSLAWTGNTEAFF.